This passage covers 12 T cell receptor beta chains from one sample sequenced in a study of cytomegalovirus exposure and HLA in healthy donors. This PCR relied on a set of 60 Vbeta primers and 13 Jbeta primers. The protocol was immunoSEQ multiplex PCR, while the TCRdb copy is restricted to in-frame clones and leaves out a portion. Altogether some 190,000 clones are present, 81% being singletons, with the ten largest covering about 1.7%. Sequencing input: PBMCs. These receptors all come from a man aged 18-30 years in good health and CMV-seronegative.

The chain joins TRBV10-1 to TRBJ2-7; D may be TRBD1 (6 bases). Germline V gives CDR1 WNHNN, CDR2 SYGVQD (reference sequence). V was cut by 8 bases and J by 1 base, with 9 bases left in between. CDR3 length equals 12 residues. Here the CDR3 DNA reads TGCGCCAGCGGACAGACTTCCTACGAGCAGTACTTC. Translating it yields CASGQTSYEQYF.

The chain links TRBV29-1 to TRBJ1-3; 8 bases are a match to TRBD1. The V gene's germline CDR1 is SQVTM and CDR2 ANQGSEA. CDR3 length equals 13 residues. The ends lost 7 bases at V and 4 bases at J; junction bases unmatched: 6. The CDR3 spells CSGSTGGGNTIYF. CDR3 DNA sequence: TGCAGCGGTAGCACAGGGGGGGGAAACACCATATATTTT.

The chain joins TRBV2 to TRBJ1-6; perhaps TRBD1 as D (5 bases). The germline V and J ends were trimmed by 6 bases and 6 bases, with 12 bases remaining between them. The CDR3 totals 14 residues. The germline CDR1 and CDR2 sequences are SNHLY and FYNNEI. The CDR3 DNA reads as TGTGCCAGCAGGATACAGGCCCGTAATTCACCCCTCCACTTT. It is translated as CASRIQARNSPLHF.

V usage is TRBV2 and J usage is TRBJ2-3; 10 nucleotides line up with TRBD2. Germline CDR1 SNHLY, CDR2 FYNNEI. The CDR3 runs 16 residues. The ends lost 4 bases at V and 3 bases at J; junction bases unmatched: 7. The CDR3 bases are TGTGCCAGCAGTGTGTTAGCGGGAGGACGAACAGATACGCAGTATTTT. Its translation: CASSVLAGGRTDTQYF.

The chain joins TRBV10-3 to TRBJ1-6; no clear D. Germline CDR1 reads ENHRY; CDR2 reads SYGVKD. V lost 10 bases, J lost 2 bases, and 12 bases lay in between. This CDR3 has 14 residues. As DNA, the CDR3 is TGTGCCACCCGGGGTAGGCCCTATAATTCACCCCTCCACTTT. It specifies CATRGRPYNSPLHF.

Note on this clone: The sample holds other DNA sequences that translate to the same CDR3. This chain joins TRBV9 and TRBJ2-1, with D perhaps matching TRBD2 (7 bases). CDR3 length equals 15 residues. The germline gives CDR1 SGDLS, CDR2 YYNGEE. Trimming took off 0 bases at V and 7 bases at J, with 14 bases between the two ends. CDR3 sequence: CASSVGGGGLNEQFF. The CDR3 DNA follows: TGTGCCAGCAGCGTAGGGGGGGGCGGATTAAATGAGCAGTTCTTC.

The rearrangement uses TRBV27 and TRBJ2-1; 8 bases fit TRBD2. The CDR3 extends over 15 amino acids. Germline assignment: CDR1 MNHEY and CDR2 SMNVEV (reference sequence). The V and J ends lost 4 bases and 7 bases, in that order; junction bases with no gene match: 9. The CDR3, as DNA: TGTGCCAGCAGTTACTCAGCGGGGGTCTTAAATGAGCAGTTCTTC. Translating gives CASSYSAGVLNEQFF.

The chain carries TRBV9 and TRBJ1-1; 9 bases align to TRBD1. The ends lost 5 bases at V and 6 bases at J; junction bases unmatched: 11. CDR3 length equals 15 residues. Germline V gene lookup returns CDR1 SGDLS and CDR2 YYNGEE. The DNA for the CDR3 is TGTGCCAGCAGTCGAAGTGGACAGGGGCCGCCTGAAGCTTTCTTT. It codes for CASSRSGQGPPEAFF.

This clone was seen a single time. The chain combines TRBV7-9 with TRBJ1-6; the match to TRBD1 covers 7 bases. V was pared by 4 bases and J by 0 bases, with 9 bases of the junction left unmatched. The germline gives CDR1 SEHNR, CDR2 FQNEAQ (reference sequence). The CDR3 loop spans 18 amino acids. The CDR3 protein is CASSSRPGQSSYNSPLHF. CDR3 nucleotides: TGTGCCAGCAGCTCGAGGCCGGGACAGAGCTCCTATAATTCACCCCTCCACTTT. The variable domain in full, completed from reference TRBV7-9 and TRBJ1-6, reads DTGVSQNPRHKITKRGQNVTFRCDPISEHNRLYWYRQTLGQGPEFLTYFQNEAQLEKSRLLSDRFSAERPKGSFSTLEIQRTEQGDSAMYLCASSSRPGQSSYNSPLHFGNGTRLTVT.

The J gene is TRBJ2-1, the V gene TRBV11-2; TRBD1 aligns across 7 bases. The junction had 15 bases not matched to a gene; V was cut back by 4 bases and J by 12 bases. Germline V gives CDR1 SGHAT, CDR2 FQNNGV. This CDR3 has 15 residues. CDR3 sequence (DNA): TGTGCCAGCAGCTCCTTAAGACGAACAGCAGGGGGGCAGTTCTTC. Translation: CASSSLRRTAGGQFF. Based on the CDR3 plus reference TRBV11-2 and TRBJ2-1, the full variable domain is EAGVAQSPRYKIIEKRQSVAFWCNPISGHATLYWYQQILGQGPKLLIQFQNNGVVDDSQLPKDRFSAERLKGVDSTLKIQPAKLEDSAVYLCASSSLRRTAGGQFFGPGTRLTVL.

V gene TRBV15 combines with J gene TRBJ2-2, with 8 nucleotides matching TRBD1. Germline loops: CDR1 LNHNV, CDR2 YYDKDF (reference sequence). The length of the CDR3 is 15 residues. Unmatched junction bases numbered 4, after V lost 3 bases and J lost 4 bases. The CDR3 DNA reads TGTGCCACCAGCAGTACAGGGGGGTTCACCGGGGAGCTGTTTTTT. Amino acids: CATSSTGGFTGELFF.

The chain recombines TRBV11-2 with TRBJ2-7; D perhaps matches TRBD2 (5 bases). CDR1 is SGHAT and CDR2 is FQNNGV in the germline V gene. This CDR3 has 14 amino acids. Trimming pared 6 bases from V and 3 bases from J, leaving 15 bases between. The CDR3 DNA is TGTGCCAGCAGGGGCGGGCAGCTGGACTACGAGCAGTACTTC. Its protein is CASRGGQLDYEQYF. The whole variable domain, filled in from reference TRBV11-2 and TRBJ2-7, reads EAGVAQSPRYKIIEKRQSVAFWCNPISGHATLYWYQQILGQGPKLLIQFQNNGVVDDSQLPKDRFSAERLKGVDSTLKIQPAKLEDSAVYLCASRGGQLDYEQYFGPGTRLTVT.